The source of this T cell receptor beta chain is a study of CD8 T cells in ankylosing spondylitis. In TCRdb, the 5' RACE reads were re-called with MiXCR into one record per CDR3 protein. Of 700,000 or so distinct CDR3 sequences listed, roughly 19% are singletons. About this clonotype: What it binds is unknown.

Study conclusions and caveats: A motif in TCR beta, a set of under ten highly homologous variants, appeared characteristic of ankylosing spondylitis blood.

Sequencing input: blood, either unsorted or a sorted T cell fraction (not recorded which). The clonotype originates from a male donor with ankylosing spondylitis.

CDR3 residues: CASSLLLALSYNEQFF. CDR3 DNA sequence: TGTGCCAGCAGCTTACTCCTAGCGCTATCCTACAATGAGCAGTTCTTC. The V call is TRBV5-5, the J call TRBJ2-1; the D gene is possibly TRBD2 (6 bases). Germline V gene data show CDR1 as SGHKS and CDR2 as YYEKEE (reference sequence). V was cut by 2 bases and J by 1 base, with 13 bases left in between. The CDR3 is 16 residues long. Complete variable domain (other parts from reference TRBV5-5 and TRBJ2-1): DAGVTQSPTHLIKTRGQQVTLRCSPISGHKSVSWYQQVLGQGPQFIFQYYEKEERGRGNFPDRFSARQFPNYSSELNVNALLLGDSALYLCASSLLLALSYNEQFFGPGTRLTVL.